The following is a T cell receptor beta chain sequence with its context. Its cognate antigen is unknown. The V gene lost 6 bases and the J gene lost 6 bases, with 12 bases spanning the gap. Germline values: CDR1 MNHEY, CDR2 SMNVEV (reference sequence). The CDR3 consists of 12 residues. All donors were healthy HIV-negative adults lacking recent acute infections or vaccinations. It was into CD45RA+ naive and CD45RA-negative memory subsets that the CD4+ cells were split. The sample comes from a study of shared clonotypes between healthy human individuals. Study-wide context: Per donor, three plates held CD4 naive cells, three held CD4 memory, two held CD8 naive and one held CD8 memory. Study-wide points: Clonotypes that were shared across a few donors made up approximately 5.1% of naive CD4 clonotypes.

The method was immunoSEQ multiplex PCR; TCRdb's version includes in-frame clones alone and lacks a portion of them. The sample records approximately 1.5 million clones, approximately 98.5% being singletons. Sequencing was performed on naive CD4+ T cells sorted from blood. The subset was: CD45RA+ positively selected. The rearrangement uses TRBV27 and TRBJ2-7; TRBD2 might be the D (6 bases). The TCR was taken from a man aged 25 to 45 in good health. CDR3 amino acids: CASSPAGREQYF. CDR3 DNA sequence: TGTGCCAGCAGCCCAGCGGGCCGCGAGCAGTACTTC.